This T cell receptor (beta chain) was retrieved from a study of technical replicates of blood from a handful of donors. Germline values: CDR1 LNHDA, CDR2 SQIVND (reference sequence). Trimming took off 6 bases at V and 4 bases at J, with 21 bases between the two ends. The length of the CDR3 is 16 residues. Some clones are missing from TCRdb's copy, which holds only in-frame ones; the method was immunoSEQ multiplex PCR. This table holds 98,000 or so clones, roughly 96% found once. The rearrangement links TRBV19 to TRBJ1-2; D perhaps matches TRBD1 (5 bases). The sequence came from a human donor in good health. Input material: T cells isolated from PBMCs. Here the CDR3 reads CASRVSGGGYVYGYTF. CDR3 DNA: TGTGCCAGTAGAGTATCTGGGGGGGGATACGTCTATGGCTACACCTTC.